This passage covers 15 T cell receptor beta chains from one sample sequenced in a study of T-cell reconstitution after alpha-beta-depleted transplantation in children. Preparation of the TCRbeta library was carried out with unique molecular identifiers. TCRdb passed the PCR reads through MiXCR, listing each CDR3 protein once. The sample yields about 120,000 distinct CDR3 sequences, 20% to 25% seen once. Sequencing was performed on PBMCs, mostly from graft donor cells, taken 180 days after TCRalphabeta/CD19-depleted stem cell transplant. These receptors all come from a male patient between 2 and 15 years old who had a stem cell transplant for chronic granulomatous disease, so the T cells may come from the graft donor.

This clonotype was seen repeatedly, ten times or more. CDR3 in amino acids: CASSHGLGLGEQFF. The CDR3 DNA reads as TGTGCCAGCAGCCACGGACTAGGCCTCGGTGAGCAGTTCTTC. The genes are TRBV3-1 and TRBJ2-1, with 7 bases lining up with TRBD2. The CDR3 extends over 14 amino acids. V dropped 3 bases and J dropped 9; count of bases not matched to a gene: 8. Germline CDR1 reads LGHDT; CDR2 reads YNNKEL (reference sequence).

Ten or more counts support this clonotype. The DNA of the CDR3 is TGCGCCAGCAGTGGGGAAGGGACTAGCGGGACCTTTAAATACAATGAGCAGTTCTTC. Its translation is CASSGEGTSGTFKYNEQFF. The chain joins TRBV10-2 to TRBJ2-1; 13 bases fit TRBD2. Germline V gene lookup returns CDR1 WSHSY and CDR2 SAAADI. This CDR3 contains 19 residues. V trimming: 4 bases; J trimming: 4 bases; junction bases outside the gene matches: 13.

This chain links TRBV10-3 with TRBJ2-5; 9 bases align to TRBD1. The CDR3 consists of 15 residues. With V trimmed by 2 bases and J by 5 bases, 6 bases remained unmatched. Germline V gives CDR1 ENHRY, CDR2 SYGVKD. The CDR3: CAISEAGTGKETQYF. Here the CDR3 DNA reads TGTGCCATCAGTGAGGCCGGGACAGGGAAGGAGACCCAGTACTTC.

This clonotype was picked up many times. The chain links TRBV3-1 to TRBJ1-3; 8 bases map to TRBD1. Germline CDR1 LGHDT, CDR2 YNNKEL (reference sequence). Trimming removed 1 base from V and 0 bases from J; junction bases left unmatched: 5. The CDR3 runs 17 residues. CDR3 in amino acids: CASSQGGTGRSGNTIYF. The CDR3, as DNA: TGTGCCAGCAGCCAAGGAGGGACAGGTCGCTCTGGAAACACCATATATTTT.

The V and J genes are TRBV29-1 and TRBJ1-1; TRBD1 aligns across 12 bases. V shed 7 bases and J 1 base; nucleotides not matched to a gene: 10. The CDR3 has 16 residues. Germline V lookup: CDR1 SQVTM, CDR2 ANQGSEA. The CDR3 coding sequence is TGCAGCGGGGGACAGGGGGCGCGGGCACCGAACACTGAAGCTTTCTTT. This gives the protein CSGGQGARAPNTEAFF.

This clonotype was detected ten times or more. The chain uses TRBV5-5 and TRBJ2-7, with D possibly being TRBD1 (6 bases). Trimming cost V 3 bases and J 0 bases, with 10 bases left between them. CDR3 length: 14 residues. CDR1 is SGHKS, CDR2 YYEKEE, per germline (reference sequence). CDR3 in amino acids: CASSSDSFSYEQYF. Here the CDR3 DNA reads TGTGCCAGCAGCTCGGACAGTTTCTCCTACGAGCAGTACTTC.

J is TRBJ1-2 and V is TRBV7-2; D is undetermined. V shed 8 bases and J shed 1 base, with 5 bases lying between them. Looked up from germline, CDR1 is SGHTA and CDR2 is FQGNSA. This CDR3 contains 11 residues. CDR3 coding DNA: TGTGCCAGCGAGGTTAACTATGGCTACACCTTC. This translates into CASEVNYGYTF.

The sample holds a few counts of this clonotype. The chain recombines TRBV7-6 with TRBJ1-1, with no clear D. V was shortened by 1 base and J by 1 base, with 7 bases between the two germline ends. Germline lookup yields CDR1 SGHVS and CDR2 FNYEAQ. The CDR3 loop spans 14 amino acids. CDR3 sequence: CASSLVPENTEAFF. CDR3 sequence (DNA): TGTGCCAGCAGCTTAGTCCCGGAGAACACTGAAGCTTTCTTT. The whole variable domain, remainder taken from reference TRBV7-6 and TRBJ1-1, is GAGVSQSPRYKVTKRGQDVALRCDPISGHVSLYWYRQALGQGPEFLTYFNYEAQQDKSGLPNDRFSAERPEGSISTLTIQRTEQRDSAMYRCASSLVPENTEAFFGQGTRLTVV.

This clonotype was seen only a few times. J is TRBJ2-7 and V is TRBV10-3; D may correspond to TRBD1 or TRBD2 (5 bases each). The CDR3 extends over 15 amino acids. Germline V gene data show CDR1 as ENHRY and CDR2 as SYGVKD. Trimming removed 0 bases from V and 5 bases from J, with 14 bases in between. This CDR3 is CAISESTRGRNEQYF. The CDR3 region has the DNA TGTGCCATCAGTGAGTCGACCCGGGGCCGGAACGAGCAGTACTTC.

The chain couples TRBV14 to TRBJ2-7; D gene ambiguous. The CDR3 sequence is 15 residues long. V lost 1 base, J lost 4 bases, and 14 bases lay in between. CDR1 and CDR2 (germline): SGHDN, FVKESK. CDR3 sequence: CASSQGRAFGYEQYF. DNA for the CDR3: TGTGCCAGCAGCCAAGGTAGGGCGTTCGGGTACGAGCAGTACTTC.

This chain joins TRBV7-9 and TRBJ2-3, with D uncertain. The CDR3 is 14 residues long. The germline V gene has CDR1 SEHNR and CDR2 FQNEAQ (reference sequence). The V gene lost 5 bases and the J gene lost 4 bases, with 13 bases spanning the gap. CDR3 sequence: CASSLLGMADTQYF. CDR3 coding DNA: TGTGCCAGCAGCCTTTTGGGGATGGCAGATACGCAGTATTTT.

The chain recombines TRBV6-1 with TRBJ2-1, with 10 bases aligning to TRBD2. Trimming removed 6 bases from V and 4 bases from J; junction bases left unmatched: 6. The CDR3 loop spans 15 amino acids. Germline values: CDR1 MNHNS, CDR2 SASEGT. CDR3 sequence reads: CASRKLAGFYNEQFF. The CDR3 DNA reads as TGTGCCAGCAGAAAACTAGCGGGATTTTACAATGAGCAGTTCTTC.

In its sample, this clonotype was seen many times. This rearrangement joins TRBV29-1 to TRBJ1-4; weak D call: TRBD1 (5 bases). Trimming left V 6 bases short and J 4 bases short, with 12 bases between. Germline-derived CDR1 and CDR2 are SQVTM and ANQGSEA. The CDR3 length is 13 residues. This chain's CDR3 is CSVATEYNEKLFF. The CDR3 DNA reads TGCAGCGTCGCGACAGAATATAATGAAAAACTGTTTTTT.

This clonotype has just a few counts. This chain connects TRBV24-1 to TRBJ2-3, with 7 bases matching TRBD1. J lost 1 base, V lost 3 bases, and 6 bases had no gene match. Germline lookup yields CDR1 KGHDR and CDR2 SFDVKD. CDR3 length: 16 amino acids. Here the CDR3 DNA reads TGTGCCACCAGTGATCGCAGGGGGTCAGGCACAGATACGCAGTATTTT. This translates into CATSDRRGSGTDTQYF.

This clonotype was counted between two and nine times. V and J are TRBV29-1 and TRBJ2-3; 10 bases align to TRBD1. CDR1 is SQVTM and CDR2 is ANQGSEA in the germline V gene. This CDR3 is 16 amino acids long. Germline trimming cut 3 bases from V and 1 base from J; bases unmatched to any gene: 7. CDR3 amino acids: CSVERGTGARTDTQYF. CDR3 sequence (DNA): TGCAGCGTTGAGAGGGGGACAGGGGCCCGCACAGATACGCAGTATTTT.